This entry is about one T cell receptor beta chain. This sample was taken from a study of blood T cell repertoires in COVID-19. The germline CDR1 and CDR2 sequences are SGHVS and FNYEAQ. The CDR3 sequence is 14 residues long. Trimming cost V 2 bases and J 9 bases; bases outside gene matches: 7. Produced via immunoSEQ multiplex PCR; TCRdb's table is partial and in-frame only. The sample holds about 180,000 clones, approximately 86% seen once. The chain employs TRBV7-6 and TRBJ2-1, with 7 bases identical to TRBD2. The sequence derives from a man aged 45-65 years with active or convalescent COVID-19. The sequenced sample was peripheral blood. The CDR3 DNA is TGTGCCAGCAGCTTAATGACTAGCTTGGGTGAGCAGTTCTTC. Translating gives CASSLMTSLGEQFF.